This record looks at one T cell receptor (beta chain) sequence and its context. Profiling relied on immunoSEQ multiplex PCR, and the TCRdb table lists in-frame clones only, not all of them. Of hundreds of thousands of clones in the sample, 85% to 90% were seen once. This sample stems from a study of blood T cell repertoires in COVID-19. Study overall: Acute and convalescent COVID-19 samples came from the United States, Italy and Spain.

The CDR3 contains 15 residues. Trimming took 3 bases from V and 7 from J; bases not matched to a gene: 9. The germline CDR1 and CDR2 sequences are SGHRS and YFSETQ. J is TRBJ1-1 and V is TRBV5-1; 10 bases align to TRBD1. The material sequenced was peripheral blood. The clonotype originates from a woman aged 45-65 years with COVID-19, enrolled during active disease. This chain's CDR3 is CASSSSPGTGVEAFF. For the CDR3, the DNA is TGCGCCAGCAGCTCGAGCCCAGGGACAGGGGTTGAAGCTTTCTTT.